This T cell receptor beta chain originates from a study of blood T cell repertoires in COVID-19 (dated by TCRdb to 2020 to 2021). Background for the entire study: The collaborator samples originated in the United States, Italy and Spain and spanned the acute and convalescent phases of COVID-19. The prospective study material was composed of cDNA or gDNA derived from T cells, B-cell-depleted T cells, or PBMCs. Deeply sampled blood TCRbeta repertoires from subjects exposed to, actively infected with, or recovered from COVID-19 were included in the dataset. The repertoires were made available in a free public database intended to serve as a resource for research on the immune response to SARS-CoV-2. The samples were drawn from two sources: the first 160 participants of the ongoing ImmuneRACE study, and 950 to 1,500 subjects contributed by 6 global collaborators. A de-identified subject ID, COVID-19 status, age in years and sex were almost always included in the sample metadata. HLA class I and class II types, where available, came from metadata supplied by the sample provider rather than from assay-based typing.

The collaborating institutions used their own protocols to collect whole blood in K2EDTA tubes. For TCRbeta analysis, collaborator samples were shipped as frozen whole blood, as isolated PBMCs, or as DNA extracted from either sample type. Cut back by 0 bases and 0 bases, the V and J ends lie 9 bases apart. Counted from cysteine to phenylalanine, this CDR3 has 16 amino acids. Solely the CDR3 DNA is kept, with 48 bases framed from the first base. As encoded in the germline V gene, CDR1 is MNHEY while CDR2 is SVGAGI. As concerns this clone: What this receptor recognizes is not known. Per-nucleotide qualities are absent, and no much larger clonotype sits a single base away.

What the work shows at the level of the full study, not this receptor alone: The amount of clinical and demographic metadata varied by source and participant and was provided uncurated.

TCRbeta CDR3 regions were amplified from genomic DNA by means of the immunoSEQ Assay, a bias-controlled multiplex PCR. Processing in the source paper ran as follows. Within the assay, amplification of reference gene primers was used to estimate how many nucleated cells each sample contained. Sequence reads were collapsed and filtered to measure the absolute abundance of every unique TCRbeta CDR3 rearrangement. For each sample, productive Simpson clonality was calculated as the square root of Simpson's diversity index across productive rearrangements. Held by TCRdb, this immuneACCESS table contains in-frame sequences only and omits some clones. Under half of the omission traces to an unresolved V gene where checked; the cause of the rest is unknown. V and J calls and clone size are those listed in that table; D and trimming were worked out from the DNA. The sample has around 300,000 clones on record, over 75% of them singletons. The ten largest account for more than 6% of the sample.

This chain joins TRBV6-5 to TRBJ1-5, with a tentative D gene TRBD1 over 5 matching bases. The specimen sequenced was peripheral blood. The receptor was derived from a human donor in a cohort sampled during active COVID-19. CDR3 region: CASSYSGRASNQPQHF. The sequence in DNA is TGTGCCAGCAGTTACTCGGGCAGGGCTAGCAATCAGCCCCAGCATTTT.